The subject of this entry is one T cell receptor beta chain. Its antigen is unknown. A second PCR, run for about 7 to 11 cycles, used a sample-barcoded 5' primer plus a J-beta primer mix. Each CDR3 protein gets one entry after TCRdb re-called the 5' RACE reads with MiXCR. The table includes approximately 800,000 distinct CDR3 sequences, 62% detected once. This sample is part of a study of blood T cells in healthy people across ages. Study-level points and caveats: Percentage of naive T cells showed a strong correlation with TCR beta diversity. Because sorting was not performed, PBMCs prevented conclusive naive versus antigen-experienced comparison.

The CDR3 runs 14 residues. Germline V gene sequence: CDR1 MNHEY, CDR2 SVGAGI. V shed 5 bases and J 8 bases; nucleotides not matched to a gene: 5. The TCR comes from a man in his thirties or forties in good health. This chain uses TRBV6-5 with TRBJ2-1, with TRBD1 identical over 11 bases. The sequenced material came from blood. The CDR3, as DNA: TGTGCCAGCAGTGGCGGGACAGGGGGAGATGAGCAGTTCTTC. Residues: CASSGGTGGDEQFF.